This T cell receptor (beta chain) was documented in a study of T cell responses to AZD1222 COVID-19 vaccine. After removal of 3 bases from V and 5 bases from J, the junction contained 3 bases not matched to a gene. Germline CDR1 is LGHDT and CDR2 is YNNKEL (reference sequence). This CDR3 has 14 residues. Only in-frame clones appear in the TCRdb table, and some are missing; sequencing was by immunoSEQ multiplex PCR. The data hold around 120,000 clones, with more than 85% observed a single time. This clone appeared a single time. Its antigen is as yet unknown. Findings of the study overall: Only a handful of AZD1222 recipients tested seropositive at baseline. Among vaccine-associated CD4 TCRs, coverage spanned spike, with dominance at 160-218 and 743-854. After two AZD1222 doses, spike-specific TCR breadth and depth rose versus day 0. Most donors were white British and more were female, and clonal diversity was possibly underestimated.

The starting material was peripheral blood, obtained 28 days after the second AZD1222 dose. The genes are TRBV3-1 (or the pseudogene TRBV3-2) and TRBJ2-4; 8 nucleotides line up with TRBD2. The origin of this receptor is an adult who received the AZD1222 COVID-19 vaccine. CDR3 amino acids: CASSHTSGENIQYF. As DNA, the CDR3 is TGTGCCAGCAGCCACACTAGCGGAGAAAACATTCAGTACTTC.